A single sample gave rise to the 3 T cell receptor beta chains below, sequenced in a study of TIL therapy for anti-PD-1-resistant metastatic lung cancer. The immunoSEQ assay was v3. Only in-frame clones appear in the TCRdb table, and some are missing; sequencing was by immunoSEQ multiplex PCR. In the table there are around 15,000 clones, roughly 70% of which are singletons. The time point here: pre-treatment sample, taken before nivolumab and TIL therapy. The specimen comprised blood, sampled at baseline. These receptors were obtained from a person between 25 and 80 years old with non-small cell lung cancer.

J is TRBJ2-5 and V is TRBV2; D unclear. Looked up from germline, CDR1 is SNHLY and CDR2 is FYNNEI. The CDR3 runs to 13 residues. V lost 8 bases and J 3 bases, leaving 13 bases between the germline ends. The CDR3 DNA reads as TGTGCCAGCCGGTCTGGGGTGGAAGAGACCCAGTACTTC. Protein: CASRSGVEETQYF.

The rearrangement uses TRBV10-3 and TRBJ1-4; 10 bases align to TRBD1. This CDR3 has 14 amino acids. Germline CDR1 ENHRY, CDR2 SYGVKD. V trimming: 6 bases; J trimming: 5 bases; junction bases outside the gene matches: 3. CDR3 coding DNA: TGTGCCATCAGGGGGGACAGGGGAAATGAAAAACTGTTTTTT. Translating gives CAIRGDRGNEKLFF.

The chain recombines TRBV19 with TRBJ2-1, with 9 bases matching TRBD1. This CDR3 has 15 amino acids. Germline V CDR1 and CDR2: LNHDA, SQIVND (reference sequence). Trimming at V came to 1 base and at J to 8 bases, leaving 6 bases not matched to a gene. CDR3 nucleotide sequence: TGTGCCAGTAGTATAGGGACAGGGGTTTGGGATGAGCAGTTCTTC. Translating it yields CASSIGTGVWDEQFF.